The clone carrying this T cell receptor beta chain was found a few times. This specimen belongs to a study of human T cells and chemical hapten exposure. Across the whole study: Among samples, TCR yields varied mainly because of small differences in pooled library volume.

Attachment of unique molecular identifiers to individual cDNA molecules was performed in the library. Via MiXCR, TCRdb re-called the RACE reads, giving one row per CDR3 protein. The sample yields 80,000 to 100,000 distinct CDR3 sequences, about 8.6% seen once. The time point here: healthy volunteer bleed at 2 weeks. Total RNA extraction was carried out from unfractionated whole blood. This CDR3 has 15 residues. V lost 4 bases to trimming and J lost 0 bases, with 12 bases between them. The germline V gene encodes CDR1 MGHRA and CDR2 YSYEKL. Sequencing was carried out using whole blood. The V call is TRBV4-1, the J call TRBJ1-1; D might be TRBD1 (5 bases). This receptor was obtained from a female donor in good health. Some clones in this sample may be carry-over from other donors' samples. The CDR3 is CASSRDGHMNTEAFF. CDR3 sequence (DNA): TGCGCCAGCAGCCGGGACGGACACATGAACACTGAAGCTTTCTTT.